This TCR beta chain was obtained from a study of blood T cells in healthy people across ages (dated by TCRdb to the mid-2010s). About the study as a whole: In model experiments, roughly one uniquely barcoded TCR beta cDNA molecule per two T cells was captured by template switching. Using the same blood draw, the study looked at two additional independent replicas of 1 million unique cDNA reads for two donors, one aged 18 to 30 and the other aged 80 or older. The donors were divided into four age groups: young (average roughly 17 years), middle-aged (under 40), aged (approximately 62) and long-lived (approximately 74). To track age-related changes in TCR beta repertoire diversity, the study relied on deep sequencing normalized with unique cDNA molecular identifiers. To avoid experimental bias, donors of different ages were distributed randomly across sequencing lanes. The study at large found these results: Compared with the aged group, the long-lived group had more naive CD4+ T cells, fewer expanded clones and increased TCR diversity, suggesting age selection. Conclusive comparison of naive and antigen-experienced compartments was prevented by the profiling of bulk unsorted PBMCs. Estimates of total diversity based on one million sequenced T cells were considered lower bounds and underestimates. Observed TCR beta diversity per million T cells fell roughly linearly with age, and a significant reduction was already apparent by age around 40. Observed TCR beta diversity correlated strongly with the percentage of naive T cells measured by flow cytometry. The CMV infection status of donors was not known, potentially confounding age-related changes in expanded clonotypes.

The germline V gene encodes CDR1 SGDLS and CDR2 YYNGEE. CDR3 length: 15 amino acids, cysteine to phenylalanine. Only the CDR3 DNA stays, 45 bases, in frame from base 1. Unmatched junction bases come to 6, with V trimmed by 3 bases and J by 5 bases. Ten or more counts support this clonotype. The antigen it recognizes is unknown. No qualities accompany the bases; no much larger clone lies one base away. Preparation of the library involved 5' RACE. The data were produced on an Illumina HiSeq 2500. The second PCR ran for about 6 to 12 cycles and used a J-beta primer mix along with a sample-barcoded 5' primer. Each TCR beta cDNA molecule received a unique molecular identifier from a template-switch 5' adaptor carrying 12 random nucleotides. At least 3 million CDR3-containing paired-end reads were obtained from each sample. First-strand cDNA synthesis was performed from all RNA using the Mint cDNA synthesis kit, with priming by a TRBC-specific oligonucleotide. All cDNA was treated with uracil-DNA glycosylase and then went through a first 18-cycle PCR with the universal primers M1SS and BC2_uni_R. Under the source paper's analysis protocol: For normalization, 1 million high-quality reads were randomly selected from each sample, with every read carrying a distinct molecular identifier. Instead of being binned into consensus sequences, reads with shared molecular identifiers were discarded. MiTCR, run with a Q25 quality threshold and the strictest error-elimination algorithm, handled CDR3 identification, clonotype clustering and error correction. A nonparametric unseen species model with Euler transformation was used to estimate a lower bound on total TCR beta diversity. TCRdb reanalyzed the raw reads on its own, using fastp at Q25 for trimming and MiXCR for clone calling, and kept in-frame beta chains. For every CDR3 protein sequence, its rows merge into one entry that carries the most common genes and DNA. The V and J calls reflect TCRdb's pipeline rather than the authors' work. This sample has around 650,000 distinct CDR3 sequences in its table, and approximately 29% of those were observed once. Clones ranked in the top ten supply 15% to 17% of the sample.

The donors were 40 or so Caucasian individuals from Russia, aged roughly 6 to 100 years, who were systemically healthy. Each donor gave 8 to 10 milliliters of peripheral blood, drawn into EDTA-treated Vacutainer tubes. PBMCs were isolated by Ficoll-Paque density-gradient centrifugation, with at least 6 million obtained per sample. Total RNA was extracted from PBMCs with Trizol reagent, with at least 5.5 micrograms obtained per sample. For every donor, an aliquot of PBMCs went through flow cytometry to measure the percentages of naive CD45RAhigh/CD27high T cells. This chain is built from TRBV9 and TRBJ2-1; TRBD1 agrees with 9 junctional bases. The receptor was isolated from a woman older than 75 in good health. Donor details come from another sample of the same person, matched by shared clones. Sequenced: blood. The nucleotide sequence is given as TGTGCCAGCAGCGCCCCCGGGACAGGGAACAATGAGCAGTTCTTC. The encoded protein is CASSAPGTGNNEQFF.